Here is one T cell receptor (beta chain) with its context. Patients of the Seattle cohort, enrolled during active infection, were followed longitudinally. The authors' processing: How many nucleated cells were present was estimated from reference gene primer amplification. Using immunoSEQ multiplex PCR, the repertoire was profiled, and TCRdb retains in-frame clones only, with some absent. The DNA was the basis for D and trimming; V, J and clone size are from that table. The sample has hundreds of thousands of clones, 85% to 90% seen once. V shed 4 bases, J shed 3 bases, and the junction held 6 bases outside the gene matches. Looked up from germline, CDR1 is SGHRS and CDR2 is YFSETQ. The CDR3 has 14 residues. This sample was taken from a study of blood T cell repertoires in COVID-19. About the research overall: Material from acute and convalescent COVID-19 was sourced from the United States, Italy and Spain. PBMCs, B-cell-depleted T cells, or T cells were the source of the cDNA or gDNA that made up the material.

This TCR was sampled from a woman in her forties or fifties with COVID-19, enrolled during active disease. Sequencing was done on a sample of peripheral blood. This rearrangement joins TRBV5-1 to TRBJ1-2; 7 bases are a match to TRBD1. For the CDR3, the DNA is TGCGCCAGCAGCCCCGGGGACAGATACTATGGCTACACCTTC. Amino acid sequence: CASSPGDRYYGYTF.